This entry describes one T cell receptor beta chain. Its antigen is not identified. Primers included in the PCR were 60 Vbeta and 13 Jbeta primers. TCRdb's copy holds only in-frame clones and misses some; the assay was immunoSEQ multiplex PCR. The profile shows approximately 150,000 clones, about 80% of them singletons. This sample was included in a study of cytomegalovirus exposure and HLA in healthy donors. V gave up 4 bases and J gave up 3 bases; unmatched junction bases: 2. This CDR3 comprises 13 residues. The V gene's germline CDR1 is MGHDK and CDR2 SYGVNS. Broader study findings: Across donors, presence/absence analyses took sequencing depth to be roughly uniform. The authors judged a highly shared variant cluster likely a sequencing artifact.

The chain is built from TRBV25-1 and TRBJ2-7, with TRBD1 matching 8 bases. The sample was PBMCs. The sequence derives from a man aged 25-40 years in good health and CMV-seropositive. CDR3: CASSAGQGYEQYF. The CDR3, as DNA: TGTGCCAGCAGTGCCGGACAGGGCTACGAGCAGTACTTC.